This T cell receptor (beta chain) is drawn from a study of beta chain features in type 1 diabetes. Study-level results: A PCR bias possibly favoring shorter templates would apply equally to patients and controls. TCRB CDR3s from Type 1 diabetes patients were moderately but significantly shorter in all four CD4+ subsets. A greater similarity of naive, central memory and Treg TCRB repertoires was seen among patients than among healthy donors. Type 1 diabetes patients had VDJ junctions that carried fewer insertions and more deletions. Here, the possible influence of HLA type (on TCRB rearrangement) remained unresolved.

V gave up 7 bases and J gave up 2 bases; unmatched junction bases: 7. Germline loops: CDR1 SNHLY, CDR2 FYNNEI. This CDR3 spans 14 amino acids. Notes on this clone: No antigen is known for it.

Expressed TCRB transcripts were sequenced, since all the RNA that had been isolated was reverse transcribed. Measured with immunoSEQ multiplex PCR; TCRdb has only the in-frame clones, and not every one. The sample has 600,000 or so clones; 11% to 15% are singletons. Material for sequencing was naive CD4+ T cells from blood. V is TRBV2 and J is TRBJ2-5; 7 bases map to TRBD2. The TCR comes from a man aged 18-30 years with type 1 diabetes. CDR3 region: CASKAGVNQETQYF. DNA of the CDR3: TGTGCCAGCAAGGCGGGGGTCAATCAAGAGACCCAGTACTTC.